This T cell receptor (beta chain) was sequenced in a study of tumor and adjacent non-tumor tissue in lung cancer. A modified ARM-PCR protocol with three rounds of nested PCR amplified TCRbeta. TCRdb redid the calling of the multiplex PCR reads with MiXCR, one entry per CDR3 protein. Here the sample spans about 90,000 distinct CDR3 sequences, about 61% being singletons. This clonotype was detected many times. This CDR3 comprises 15 residues. Germline loops: CDR1 MNHEY, CDR2 SVGAGI. Trimming removed 3 bases from V and 10 bases from J; junction bases left unmatched: 8. The template was RNA from unsorted bulk tissue.

The sequence came from a man between 65 and 85 years old with non-small cell lung cancer. The chain uses TRBV6-5 and TRBJ1-6; 8 nucleotides line up with TRBD1. The sequencing sample was made of lung tumor tissue. The DNA for the CDR3 is TGTGCCAGCAGTTATGCGACAGGGGCCTTCTCACCCCTCCACTTT. It is translated as CASSYATGAFSPLHF.